This TCR beta chain was identified in a study of T cell responses to AZD1222 COVID-19 vaccine. As for this clone: Antigen: not known.

Notes on the study in general: Only a handful of AZD1222 recipients, roughly 6 in all, had baseline seropositivity.

In germline, CDR1 is MNHEY, CDR2 SVGEGT. V trimming: 0 bases; J trimming: 1 base; junction bases outside the gene matches: 10. This CDR3 has 18 residues. Generated by immunoSEQ multiplex PCR, the TCRdb table keeps only in-frame clones and is missing some. The repertoire has more than 75,000 clones, around 89% of them found once; the top ten carry roughly 7.7%. V is TRBV6-2 or TRBV6-3 and J is TRBJ2-3; TRBD2 agrees at 7 bases. The TCR originated in an adult in good health. Sequences were derived from peripheral blood, sampled on day 0 of AZD1222 vaccination. The CDR3: CASSYSGLAAVGTDTQYF. In DNA form, the CDR3 reads TGTGCCAGCAGTTACTCGGGGCTAGCGGCCGTCGGCACAGATACGCAGTATTTT.